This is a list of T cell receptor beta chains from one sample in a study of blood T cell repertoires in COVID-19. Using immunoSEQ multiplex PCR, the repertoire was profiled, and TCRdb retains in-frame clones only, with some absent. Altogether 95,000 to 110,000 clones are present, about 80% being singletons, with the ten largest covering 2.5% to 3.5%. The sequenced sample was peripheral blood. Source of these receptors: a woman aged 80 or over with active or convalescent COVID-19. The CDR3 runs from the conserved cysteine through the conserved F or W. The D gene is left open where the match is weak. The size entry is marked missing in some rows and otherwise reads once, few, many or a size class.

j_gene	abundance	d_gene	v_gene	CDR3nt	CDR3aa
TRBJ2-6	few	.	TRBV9	TGTGCCAGCAGCCCCCGGACTCTCTCTGGGGCCAACGTCCTGACTTTC	CASSPRTLSGANVLTF
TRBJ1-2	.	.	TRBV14	TGTGCCAGCAGCCCTAGCACGACCAGGACTTCAGGCTACACCTTC	CASSPSTTRTSGYTF
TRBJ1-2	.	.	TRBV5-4	TGTGCCAGCAGCGCTCCCAGAGGAGGGGGGGATGGCTACACCTTC	CASSAPRGGGDGYTF
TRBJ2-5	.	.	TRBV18	TGTGCCAGCCGGAAAAACGGGGGTGTGGAGACCCAGTACTTC	CASRKNGGVETQYF
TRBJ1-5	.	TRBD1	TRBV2	TGTGCCAGCAGTAAGGACAGGGAACAGCCCCAGCATTTT	CASSKDREQPQHF
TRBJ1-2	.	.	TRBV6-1	TGTGCCAGCAGTGAATTTACGTTAGCGGGGTCGGGTGGCTACACCTTC	CASSEFTLAGSGGYTF
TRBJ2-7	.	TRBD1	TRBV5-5	TGTGCCAGCAGCTTAGGGACAGGGGCCTACGAGCAGTACTTC	CASSLGTGAYEQYF
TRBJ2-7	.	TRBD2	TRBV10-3	TGTGCCATGGGACTAGCGGGAGGGTACGAGCAGTACTTC	CAMGLAGGYEQYF
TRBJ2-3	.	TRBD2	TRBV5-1	TGCGCCAGCAGCCGATTGGAGGGTACTAGCGGGGTGCAGTATTTT	CASSRLEGTSGVQYF
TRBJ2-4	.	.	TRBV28	TGTGCCAGCAGTCGGGTCTTAGTAGCCAAAAACATTCAGTACTTC	CASSRVLVAKNIQYF
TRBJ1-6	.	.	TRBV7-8	TGTGCCAGCAGCTTTAACCCTAGGAGGGCCGATTCACCCCTCCACTTT	CASSFNPRRADSPLHF
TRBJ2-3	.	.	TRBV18	TGTGCCAGCTCACCACCGGGGGCAATAGATACGCAGTATTTT	CASSPPGAIDTQYF
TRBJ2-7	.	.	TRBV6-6	TGTGCCAGCAGCCGATCGAATGACAGGTCTACCTACGAGCAGTACTTC	CASSRSNDRSTYEQYF
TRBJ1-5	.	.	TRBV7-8	TGTGCCAGCAGCTTAGTACTCGATCAGCCCCAGCATTTT	CASSLVLDQPQHF
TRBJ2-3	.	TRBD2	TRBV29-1	TGCAGCGCTGGTGTGACTAGCGGGAGAGGTCGGGATACGCAGTATTTT	CSAGVTSGRGRDTQYF
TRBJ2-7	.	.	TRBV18	TGTGCCAGCTCACCGTCCAGGGTTCTCAAGCAGTACTTC	CASSPSRVLKQYF
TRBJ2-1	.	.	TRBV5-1	TGCGCCAGCAGCTTGGCATGGGGGCGCTGGGAGCAGTTCTTC	CASSLAWGRWEQFF
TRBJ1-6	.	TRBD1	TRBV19	TGTGCCAGTAGTATATCGGGACAGGGGTTTCGGTCACCCCTCCACTTT	CASSISGQGFRSPLHF
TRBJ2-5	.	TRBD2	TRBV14	TGTGCCAGCAGCCAGGGACTAGCGGGGGCAGAGACCCAGTACTTC	CASSQGLAGAETQYF
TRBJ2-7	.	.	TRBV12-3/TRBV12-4	TGTGCCAGCAGTTTGCGGGAAGCCTACGAGCAGTACTTC	CASSLREAYEQYF